The 24 T cell receptor beta chains below come from one sample, sequenced in a study of patients and donors after allogeneic stem cell transplantation. One entry per CDR3 protein results from TCRdb running MiXCR on the RT-PCR reads. The repertoire holds hundreds of thousands of distinct CDR3 sequences, with approximately 16% as singletons. Sequencing was performed on blood, either unsorted or a sorted T cell fraction (not recorded which). The receptors stem from a human donor who was either an allogeneic HSCT recipient or a stem cell or donor lymphocyte infusion donor (not recorded which). It is not recorded whose cells these are; they may come from a transplant donor.

The chain is built from TRBV12-3 or TRBV12-4 and TRBJ2-3; D may be TRBD2 (5 bases). Trimming stripped 5 bases from V and 0 bases from J, with 9 bases between. The CDR3 totals 14 residues. For the CDR3, the DNA is TGTGCCAGCAGTCCGGGATACAGCACAGATACGCAGTATTTT. Translated, it gives CASSPGYSTDTQYF.

In DNA form, the CDR3 reads TGTGCCAGCGTTACGACCGGGGAGCTGTTTTTT. It is translated as CASVTTGELFF. The chain combines TRBV7-9 with TRBJ2-2; unclear D gene. Deletions cut 8 bases from V and 5 bases from J, with 6 bases between. The CDR3 consists of 11 residues. Germline values: CDR1 SEHNR, CDR2 FQNEAQ (reference sequence).

The chain employs TRBV7-2 and TRBJ2-1, with TRBD1 matching over 8 bases. Germline trimming cut 1 base from V and 1 base from J; bases unmatched to any gene: 3. The CDR3 totals 16 residues. Germline values: CDR1 SGHTA, CDR2 FQGNSA. Written as DNA, the CDR3 is TGTGCCAGCAGCTTAGAGACAGGGGTTTCCTACAATGAGCAGTTCTTC. This gives the protein CASSLETGVSYNEQFF.

This clonotype was counted a few times. The chain couples TRBV3-1 to TRBJ1-1; no clear D. The CDR3 runs 13 residues. Trimming shortened V by 6 bases and J by 0 bases, and 8 bases separated the two germline ends. The germline gives CDR1 LGHDT, CDR2 YNNKEL (reference sequence). CDR3 amino acids: CASRERVNTEAFF. DNA of the CDR3: TGTGCCAGCAGGGAAAGGGTGAACACTGAAGCTTTCTTT.

This clonotype was detected ten times or more. The rearrangement links TRBV29-1 to TRBJ2-5; tentative D call: TRBD2 (6 bases). V lost 6 bases, J lost 4 bases, and 12 bases lay in between. Germline-derived CDR1 and CDR2 are SQVTM and ANQGSEA. The CDR3 is 12 amino acids. The CDR3: CSVYPGGETQYF. The CDR3 region has the DNA TGCAGCGTGTACCCCGGGGGAGAGACCCAGTACTTC.

This clonotype was detected only a few times. The rearrangement links TRBV11-1 to TRBJ2-3; TRBD2 is a possible D gene (5 bases). Germline CDR1 and CDR2: SGHAT and FQDESV (reference sequence). This CDR3 is built from 18 residues. Trimming removed 1 base at V and 3 bases at J, with 20 bases between. The CDR3 sequence is CASSLECRSVPGTDTQYF. For the CDR3, the DNA is TGTGCCAGCAGCTTAGAGTGTCGGTCCGTCCCGGGGACAGATACGCAGTATTTT.

The chain combines TRBV18 with TRBJ2-5; D not certain. Between the trimmed V and J ends, which lost 2 bases and 2 bases, there was a span of 9 bases. CDR3 length: 14 amino acids. CDR1 and CDR2 from the germline V gene are KGHSH and LQKENI. The chain's CDR3 is CASSPFDGQETQYF. CDR3 bases: TGTGCCAGCTCACCATTCGACGGGCAAGAGACCCAGTACTTC.

The chain combines TRBV4-1 with TRBJ2-2, with TRBD2 as a possible D gene (6 bases). Germline CDR1 reads MGHRA; CDR2 reads YSYEKL. V was trimmed by 1 base and J by 3 bases, leaving 12 bases between them. The CDR3 runs 16 residues. The CDR3 nucleotides are TGCGCCAGCAGCCAAGTAGCGCTAGCGTACACCGGGGAGCTGTTTTTT. It translates to CASSQVALAYTGELFF.

This clonotype was observed many times. The J gene is TRBJ2-3, the V gene TRBV5-1, with TRBD1 identical over 10 bases. The trim removed 2 bases at V and 4 bases at J, leaving 7 bases unmatched. Germline V CDR1 and CDR2: SGHRS, YFSETQ. This CDR3 is built from 16 residues. CDR3 sequence (DNA): TGCGCCAGCAGCTTAACCCGGGACAGGGGATCAGATACGCAGTATTTT. It is translated as CASSLTRDRGSDTQYF.

There are a few counts of this clonotype. The V gene is TRBV28, the J gene TRBJ2-1; D not resolved. Trimming left V 3 bases short and J 8 bases short, with 17 bases between. Germline V CDR1 and CDR2: MDHEN, SYDVKM. The CDR3 consists of 15 residues. The DNA of the CDR3 is TGTGCCAGCAGTTTCGGGCTTCTCGGGTTCGATGAGCAGTTCTTC. Encoded protein: CASSFGLLGFDEQFF. Using reference TRBV28 and TRBJ2-1 for the parts outside the CDR3, the full variable domain is DVKVTQSSRYLVKRTGEKVFLECVQDMDHENMFWYRQDPGLGLRLIYFSYDVKMKEKGDIPEGYSVSREKKERFSLILESASTNQTSMYLCASSFGLLGFDEQFFGPGTRLTVL.

The chain recombines TRBV11-3 with TRBJ2-5, with TRBD2 matching over 7 bases. Per the germline V gene, CDR1 is SGHNT and CDR2 is YENEEA. This CDR3 comprises 14 residues. With 3 bases clipped from V and 5 bases from J, the junction kept 6 bases outside the gene matches. CDR3 loop: CASSLRESGETQYF. The CDR3 DNA is TGTGCCAGCAGCTTGCGGGAGTCAGGGGAGACCCAGTACTTC.

This rearrangement joins TRBV18 to TRBJ2-5; perhaps TRBD1 as D (8 bases). The CDR3 covers 15 residues. The germline V and J ends were trimmed by 2 bases and 13 bases, with 23 bases remaining between them. Germline CDR1 is KGHSH and CDR2 is LQKENI. CDR3 DNA: TGTGCCAGCTCACCATACCAGGCCGGACAGGGAGGGGTGTACTTC. Its translation is CASSPYQAGQGGVYF.

The chain recombines TRBV7-2 with TRBJ2-7; D perhaps matches TRBD1 (6 bases). The CDR3 length is 14 residues. Trimming shortened V by 6 bases and J by 5 bases, and 17 bases separated the two germline ends. Germline loops: CDR1 SGHTA, CDR2 FQGNSA. CDR3 in amino acids: CASRRATGLHEQYF. The CDR3 DNA sequence: TGTGCCAGCAGGCGCGCAACAGGGTTACACGAGCAGTACTTC.

The chain combines TRBV29-1 with TRBJ1-5; D unclear. From germline, CDR1 is SQVTM and CDR2 ANQGSEA. Trimming pared 7 bases from V and 4 bases from J, leaving 8 bases between. This CDR3 is 11 amino acids long. This chain's CDR3 is CSEHWNQPQHF. CDR3 coding DNA: TGCAGCGAGCACTGGAATCAGCCCCAGCATTTT.

The sample holds a few counts of this clonotype. The chain uses TRBV7-2 and TRBJ1-2; possibly TRBD1 for D (6 bases). The CDR3 is 13 residues long. Germline V lookup: CDR1 SGHTA, CDR2 FQGNSA. V lost 2 bases, J lost 8 bases, and 12 bases lay in between. The CDR3 nucleotides read TGTGCCAGCAGCTTAATGGGGGGCGGCGGCTACACCTTC. Translated, it gives CASSLMGGGGYTF.

This clonotype appeared many times. The V and J genes are TRBV3-1 and TRBJ1-2, with 7 bases identical to TRBD1. The CDR3 covers 12 residues. The germline V gene has CDR1 LGHDT and CDR2 YNNKEL (reference sequence). Trimming took 4 bases from V and 7 from J; bases not matched to a gene: 3. This CDR3 reads CASSRAGGGYTF. DNA of the CDR3: TGTGCCAGCAGCCGGGCAGGGGGTGGCTACACCTTC.

This CDR3 reads CSASEESGQPQHF. DNA for the CDR3: TGCAGTGCTAGTGAGGAAAGTGGTCAGCCCCAGCATTTT. V usage is TRBV20-1 and J usage is TRBJ1-5, with D hard to call. Germline V CDR1 and CDR2: DFQATT, SNEGSKA (reference sequence). V was cut by 3 bases and J by 6 bases, with 12 bases left in between. This CDR3 region has 13 residues.

The sample holds a few counts of this clonotype. This sequence joins TRBV20-1 and TRBJ1-2, with D tentatively TRBD1 (5 bases). The CDR3 covers 12 residues. Trimming took 6 bases from V and 10 from J, leaving 18 bases between them. The germline V gene encodes CDR1 DFQATT and CDR2 SNEGSKA (reference sequence). This chain's CDR3 is CSAPGGTEVYTF. CDR3 coding DNA: TGCAGTGCCCCTGGAGGGACGGAGGTCTACACCTTC.

The rearrangement links TRBV11-2 to TRBJ2-1; D unclear. Germline values: CDR1 SGHAT, CDR2 FQNNGV. V gave up 6 bases and J gave up 0 bases, with 12 bases separating them. This CDR3 region has 15 residues. The CDR3 sequence: CASRNSPSSYNEQFF. The CDR3 bases are TGTGCCAGCAGGAACTCCCCGAGCTCCTACAATGAGCAGTTCTTC.

This clonotype was detected only a few times. This chain links TRBV25-1 with TRBJ1-1; possibly TRBD1 for D (5 bases). V was shortened by 3 bases and J by 10 bases, with 6 bases between the two germline ends. In germline, CDR1 is MGHDK, CDR2 SYGVNS. The length of the CDR3 is 10 residues. The CDR3 is CASSDGGAFF. Written as DNA, the CDR3 is TGTGCCAGCAGTGATGGGGGAGCTTTCTTT.

This clonotype was counted only a few times. The chain employs TRBV5-1 and TRBJ1-3; D is undetermined. Germline V gives CDR1 SGHRS, CDR2 YFSETQ. CDR3 length equals 12 residues. Trimming stripped 5 bases from V and 7 bases from J, with 10 bases between. The CDR3 coding sequence is TGCGCCAGCAGTTGGGAAGGCAACACCATATATTTT. Translation: CASSWEGNTIYF.

This clonotype was detected only a few times. The V call is TRBV20-1, the J call TRBJ1-1; no clear D. CDR1 DFQATT and CDR2 SNEGSKA come from the germline V gene (reference sequence). Trimming removed 5 bases from V and 3 bases from J, with 16 bases in between. The CDR3 is made up of 14 amino acids. The CDR3 region is CSARSTWLDTEAFF. CDR3 nucleotides: TGCAGTGCTCGCTCAACGTGGTTGGACACTGAAGCTTTCTTT.

The gene calls are TRBV5-1 and TRBJ2-7; tentative D call: TRBD2 (6 bases). V was clipped by 7 bases and J by 3 bases, with 17 bases between them. This CDR3 is 14 amino acids long. Germline CDR1 is SGHRS and CDR2 is YFSETQ. The CDR3: CASSINGRNYEQYF. The CDR3 DNA reads as TGCGCCAGCTCCATAAATGGGAGGAACTACGAGCAGTACTTC.

This sequence joins TRBV14 and TRBJ2-2, with D possibly matching TRBD2 (5 bases). Germline loops: CDR1 SGHDN, CDR2 FVKESK. CDR3 length: 17 residues. Trimming left V 2 bases short and J 4 bases short, with 17 bases between. CDR3: CASSQRTAPRGTGELFF. In nucleotides, the CDR3 is TGTGCCAGCAGCCAAAGGACTGCCCCCCGGGGCACCGGGGAGCTGTTTTTT.